This T cell receptor (beta chain) was observed in a study of graft-versus-host responses after intestinal transplantation. Study-wide points: Early post-transplant HvG declines showed an association with peak circulating GvH clone levels.

The CDR3 sequence is 13 residues long. The V gene's germline CDR1 is MNHNY and CDR2 SVGAGI (reference sequence). V lost 9 bases, J lost 0 bases, and 9 bases lay in between. Responders that carried the CFSE label, some 200,000 of them, were plated with some 200,000 irradiated, violet-dye-labeled stimulator cells. Measured with immunoSEQ multiplex PCR; TCRdb has only the in-frame clones, and not every one. Found here are about 21,000 clones, 35% to 50% of them singletons; the top ten hold about 1.5%. By its share, this clone is medium-sized. Sequencing was performed on alloreactive CD8+ T cells from a mixed lymphocyte reaction culture, taken before intestinal transplant. The subset here: CFSE-low proliferating T cells sorted from roughly six-day pre-transplant mixed lymphocyte reaction (GvH or HvG direction). The clonotype comes from a human patient who received an intestinal transplant. This chain connects TRBV6-6 to TRBJ2-1; weak D call: TRBD2 (6 bases). The CDR3 reads CASSGSSYNEQFF. The DNA for the CDR3 is TGTGCCAGTAGCGGAAGCTCCTACAATGAGCAGTTCTTC.